This TCR beta chain is drawn from a study of T cell changes during pregnancy in multiple sclerosis. The data were produced by immunoSEQ multiplex PCR, yet TCRdb's version contains in-frame clones alone and is incomplete. In the table there are tens of thousands of clones, over 90% of which are singletons. The CDR3 spans 15 residues. The germline V and J ends were trimmed by 3 bases and 0 bases, with 12 bases remaining between them. CDR1 SGHTA and CDR2 FQGNSA come from the germline V gene. The sequence derives from a female donor with multiple sclerosis, enrolled in a pregnancy study. The chain recombines TRBV7-2 with TRBJ2-7, with D possibly matching TRBD1 (6 bases). Sequenced material: peripheral blood, taken in the third trimester of pregnancy. CDR3 sequence reads: CASSLNREISYEQYF. In nucleotides, the CDR3 is TGTGCCAGCAGCTTGAACAGGGAGATCTCCTACGAGCAGTACTTC.